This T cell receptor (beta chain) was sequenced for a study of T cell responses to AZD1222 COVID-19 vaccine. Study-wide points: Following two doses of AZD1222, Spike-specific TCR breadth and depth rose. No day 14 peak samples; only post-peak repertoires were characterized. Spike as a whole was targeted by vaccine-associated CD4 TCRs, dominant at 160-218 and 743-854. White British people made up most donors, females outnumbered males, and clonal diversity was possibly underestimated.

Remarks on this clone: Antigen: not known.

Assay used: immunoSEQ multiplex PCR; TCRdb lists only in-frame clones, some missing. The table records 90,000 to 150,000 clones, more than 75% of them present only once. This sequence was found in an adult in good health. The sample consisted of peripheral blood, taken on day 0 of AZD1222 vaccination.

The CDR3 DNA follows: TGTGCCAGCAGCCAAGACCTGGCGCTAGCGGGAGCTTACGAGCAGTACTTC. Translated: CASSQDLALAGAYEQYF. V is TRBV4-2 and J is TRBJ2-7; 10 nucleotides line up with TRBD2. Germline CDR1 and CDR2: LGHNA and YNFKEQ. The J segment lost 4 bases and the V segment lost 0 bases, leaving 9 bases of the junction unmatched. This CDR3 has 17 residues.